The 25 T cell receptor beta chains below were found in one sample sequenced in a study of circulating and synovial CD4+ cells in juvenile arthritis. TCRdb keeps only in-frame clones here, not all; method: immunoSEQ multiplex PCR. The sample lists roughly 1,500 clones; 95% to 96% were seen once. The specimen sequenced was CD4+ T cells from synovial fluid. Every receptor here comes from a human donor with juvenile idiopathic arthritis.

The chain employs TRBV5-6 and TRBJ1-5, with D possibly being TRBD1 (5 bases). This CDR3 is 16 amino acids long. Per germline, CDR1 SGHDT and CDR2 YYEEEE. The V end was cut by 6 bases, the J end by 0 bases, with 16 bases between. CDR3 sequence: CASMGGGPNSNQPQHF. The CDR3 nucleotides are TGTGCCAGCATGGGGGGGGGACCGAATAGCAATCAGCCCCAGCATTTT.

CDR3 in amino acids: CARSRDSSGNTIYF. CDR3 nucleotides: TGTGCCAGAAGCAGGGACAGCTCTGGAAACACCATATATTTT. The rearrangement uses TRBV5-3 and TRBJ1-3, with TRBD1 identical over 7 bases. TRBV5-3 is sorted into the ORF group, with uncertain function. The CDR3 consists of 14 residues. V gave up 4 bases and J gave up 0 bases; unmatched junction bases: 1.

This chain uses TRBV5-1 with TRBJ2-7, with D possibly matching TRBD2 (5 bases). CDR3 length: 13 amino acids. Trimming took off 4 bases at V and 7 bases at J, with 15 bases between the two ends. Germline values: CDR1 SGHRS, CDR2 YFSETQ. The CDR3 coding sequence is TGCGCCAGCAGCGTGACCGGGCGCGGGGAGCAGTACTTC. Its protein is CASSVTGRGEQYF.

This chain connects TRBV28 to TRBJ2-7, with 8 bases that match TRBD2. V was clipped by 8 bases and J by 0 bases; unmatched bases: 15. CDR1 and CDR2 (germline): MDHEN, SYDVKM. The CDR3 consists of 17 residues. Here the CDR3 reads CASPPSEFSGSSYEQYF. The CDR3 coding sequence is TGTGCCAGCCCACCGTCGGAGTTCAGCGGGAGCTCCTACGAGCAGTACTTC.

The chain combines TRBV4-2 with TRBJ2-7; TRBD1 matches at 7 bases. Per the germline V gene, CDR1 is LGHNA and CDR2 is YNFKEQ. The CDR3 is 15 residues long. The junction had 9 bases not matched to a gene; V was cut back by 4 bases and J by 3 bases. The CDR3 loop reads CASSLSTGELYEQYF. In nucleotides, the CDR3 is TGTGCCAGCAGCCTCAGCACAGGGGAGCTCTACGAGCAGTACTTC.

The chain carries TRBV27 and TRBJ1-2, with 7 bases identical to TRBD1. The CDR3 runs 15 residues. V shed 4 bases and J 4 bases; nucleotides not matched to a gene: 9. The germline V gene has CDR1 MNHEY and CDR2 SMNVEV (reference sequence). The CDR3 sequence: CASSSPRTGVYGYTF. Here the CDR3 DNA reads TGTGCCAGCAGTTCCCCTCGGACAGGCGTCTATGGCTACACCTTC.

The CDR3 sequence is CSASPGDEQFF. The CDR3 DNA sequence: TGCAGTGCTAGTCCCGGGGATGAGCAGTTCTTC. The rearrangement links TRBV20-1 to TRBJ2-1; D possibly corresponds to TRBD2 (5 bases). The CDR3 runs 11 residues. V was pared by 3 bases and J by 8 bases, with 8 bases between. Germline CDR1 and CDR2: DFQATT and SNEGSKA (reference sequence).

The chain joins TRBV10-2 to TRBJ1-1; 10 bases are a match to TRBD1. This CDR3 has 13 amino acids. V dropped 7 bases and J dropped 4; count of bases not matched to a gene: 3. Germline loops: CDR1 WSHSY, CDR2 SAAADI. The CDR3 nucleotides read TGCGCCAGCATGGGACAGGGGCCCACTGAAGCTTTCTTT. Its translation is CASMGQGPTEAFF.

V is TRBV6-5 and J is TRBJ2-3, with D perhaps matching TRBD2 (5 bases). CDR1 is MNHEY, CDR2 SVGAGI, per germline. This CDR3 is 14 amino acids long. The ends were cut back, 7 bases at V and 4 bases at J, with 15 bases in the middle. The CDR3 DNA reads TGTGCCAGCAAACGAGGACTTTACTCAGATACGCAGTATTTT. This codes for CASKRGLYSDTQYF.

This clone is a singleton in its sample. The chain uses TRBV7-3 and TRBJ1-2; possibly TRBD1 for D (6 bases). V was pared by 5 bases and J by 3 bases, with 16 bases between. Germline CDR1 reads SGHTA; CDR2 reads FQGTGA. This CDR3 spans 15 amino acids. Written as DNA, the CDR3 is TGTGCCAGCAGCCCCCGACCAGGGGTTGACTATGGCTACACCTTC. This sequence encodes CASSPRPGVDYGYTF.

The rearrangement joins TRBV2 to TRBJ1-5; 10 nucleotides line up with TRBD1. V lost 6 bases to trimming and J lost 3 bases; unmatched junction nucleotides: 11. CDR3 size: 17 residues. Germline V gives CDR1 SNHLY, CDR2 FYNNEI. This CDR3 reads CASSFPGQGSLNQPQHF. DNA for the CDR3: TGTGCCAGCAGCTTTCCGGGACAGGGGTCCCTCAATCAGCCCCAGCATTTT.

The J gene is TRBJ2-1, the V gene TRBV7-2, with D hard to call. Germline CDR1 and CDR2: SGHTA and FQGNSA. This CDR3 has 14 amino acids. Trimming took 3 bases from V and 3 from J, leaving 9 bases between them. The CDR3 DNA reads as TGTGCCAGCAGCTTTTACGGCGGCTACAATGAGCAGTTCTTC. This translates into CASSFYGGYNEQFF. The full variable domain, in which reference TRBV7-2 and TRBJ2-1 provide the parts outside the CDR3, is GAGVSQSPSNKVTEKGKDVELRCDPISGHTALYWYRQSLGQGLEFLIYFQGNSAPDKSGLPSDRFSAERTGGSVSTLTIQRTQQEDSAVYLCASSFYGGYNEQFFGPGTRLTVL.

V and J are TRBV19 and TRBJ1-5; D may be TRBD1 (5 bases). V dropped 3 bases and J dropped 5 bases, with 20 bases sitting between them. Germline values: CDR1 LNHDA, CDR2 SQIVND (reference sequence). The CDR3 is made up of 17 amino acids. CDR3 DNA: TGTGCCAGTAGTATGGAGGGAGGGAGGGGAAATCATCAGCCCCAGCATTTT. This gives the protein CASSMEGGRGNHQPQHF.

This clone has a single count. The CDR3 is CASLTWSYNSPLHF. As DNA, the CDR3 is TGTGCCAGCCTGACATGGTCCTATAATTCACCCCTCCACTTT. V and J are TRBV28 and TRBJ1-6; D not resolved. CDR3 length equals 14 residues. The germline V and J ends were trimmed by 8 bases and 1 base, with 9 bases remaining between them. The germline V gene has CDR1 MDHEN and CDR2 SYDVKM.

The V and J genes are TRBV2 and TRBJ2-4, with TRBD2 matching over 7 bases. Unmatched junction bases numbered 15, after V lost 3 bases and J lost 1 base. There are 19 residues in the CDR3. The V gene's germline CDR1 is SNHLY and CDR2 FYNNEI. The CDR3 is CASSDDAGVWVWAKNIQYF. CDR3 DNA: TGTGCCAGCAGTGACGACGCGGGAGTTTGGGTTTGGGCCAAAAACATTCAGTACTTC.

This clone came up once. The rearrangement links TRBV2 to TRBJ2-7; 8 bases are shared with TRBD1. The CDR3 consists of 15 residues. Germline loops: CDR1 SNHLY, CDR2 FYNNEI. V shed 7 bases and J 5 bases; nucleotides not matched to a gene: 13. The CDR3 sequence: CASKERGTGSHEQYF. The CDR3 coding sequence is TGTGCCAGCAAAGAGAGGGGGACAGGTTCCCACGAGCAGTACTTC.

The chain is built from TRBV18 and TRBJ1-5, with unresolved D. The CDR3 is 13 amino acids. CDR1 and CDR2 (germline): KGHSH, LQKENI. Trimming pared 1 base from V and 4 bases from J, leaving 5 bases between. CDR3 loop: CASSPLQNQPQHF. The CDR3, as DNA: TGTGCCAGCTCACCACTTCAAAATCAGCCCCAGCATTTT.

This chain uses TRBV5-4 with TRBJ2-7, with a possible D match to TRBD2 (5 bases). The ends were cut back, 1 base at V and 1 base at J, with 6 bases in the middle. This CDR3 is 13 amino acids long. Germline V gene data show CDR1 as SGHNT and CDR2 as YYREEE (reference sequence). The CDR3 protein is CASSLTGSYEQYF. CDR3 in DNA: TGTGCCAGCAGCTTGACGGGGTCCTACGAGCAGTACTTC.

The chain joins TRBV19 to TRBJ2-7; 11 positions agree with TRBD2. J lost 6 bases, V lost 4 bases, and 5 bases had no gene match. CDR1 is LNHDA, CDR2 SQIVND, per germline (reference sequence). The CDR3 consists of 14 residues. CDR3 DNA: TGTGCCAGTAGTAGTACTAGCGGGGGACTCGAGCAGTACTTC. Translating gives CASSSTSGGLEQYF. Together with reference TRBV19 and TRBJ2-7, the CDR3 gives the full variable domain: DGGITQSPKYLFRKEGQNVTLSCEQNLNHDAMYWYRQDPGQGLRLIYYSQIVNDFQKGDIAEGYSVSREKKESFPLTVTSAQKNPTAFYLCASSSTSGGLEQYFGPGTRLTVT.

Only one count was recorded for this clone. The chain joins TRBV11-2 to TRBJ1-4; 8 nucleotides agree with TRBD1. The CDR3 totals 14 residues. The trim removed 6 bases at V and 6 bases at J, leaving 6 bases unmatched. Per germline, CDR1 SGHAT and CDR2 FQNNGV. CDR3 loop: CASSLQGGDEKLFF. The CDR3 DNA follows: TGTGCCAGCAGTCTACAGGGGGGAGATGAAAAACTGTTTTTT.

The rearrangement joins TRBV7-8 to TRBJ2-5; a weak D match, TRBD1 (5 bases). This CDR3 is built from 16 residues. V was shortened by 3 bases and J by 2 bases, with 16 bases between the two germline ends. Germline values: CDR1 SGHVS, CDR2 FQNEAQ. The CDR3 loop reads CASSFGSWTYQETQYF. CDR3 sequence (DNA): TGTGCCAGCAGCTTCGGTTCATGGACATATCAAGAGACCCAGTACTTC.

The chain is built from TRBV5-8 and TRBJ2-5; TRBD2 matches 8 bases. The germline CDR1 and CDR2 sequences are SGHTS and YDEGEE. The CDR3 covers 16 residues. The V segment lost 4 bases and the J segment 1 base; nucleotides outside the gene matches: 9. In nucleotides, the CDR3 is TGTGCCAGCAGCGCAATGACTAGCGCAATCCAAGAGACCCAGTACTTC. Translating gives CASSAMTSAIQETQYF.

The rearrangement uses TRBV21-1 and TRBJ2-3; TRBD2, the table's D call, was not compared with the DNA. TRBV21-1 is a pseudogene segment. There are 10 residues in the CDR3. CDR3 sequence reads: CASSNFDSLF. CDR3 in DNA: TGTGCCAGCAGCAACTTCGACTCACTTTTT.

This sequence joins TRBV5-1 and TRBJ2-2; the D gene is possibly TRBD1 (6 bases). CDR1 and CDR2 (germline): SGHRS, YFSETQ. The CDR3 length is 17 residues. V lost 1 base and J lost 0, with 13 bases in between. In nucleotides, the CDR3 is TGCGCCAGCAGCTTGCACCAGGGGTTGACGAACACCGGGGAGCTGTTTTTT. Amino acid sequence: CASSLHQGLTNTGELFF.

V and J are TRBV18 and TRBJ1-1, with TRBD1 identical over 7 bases. Germline V gives CDR1 KGHSH, CDR2 LQKENI. V gave up 4 bases and J gave up 0 bases; unmatched junction bases: 8. There are 16 residues in the CDR3. The CDR3 here is CASSLDRAVVNTEAFF. CDR3 DNA sequence: TGTGCCAGCTCACTCGACAGGGCGGTAGTGAACACTGAAGCTTTCTTT.